This T cell receptor beta chain was observed in a study of T cell clones after liver transplantation (dated by TCRdb to the late 2010s). For the wider study: Samples were obtained from ITN030ST, a randomized trial in which withdrawal of immunosuppression was attempted within 2 years of liver transplantation. Of the 8 liver transplant recipients making up the studied cohort, 3 were classified as tolerant and 5 as non-tolerant. Tolerance was defined as complete immunosuppression withdrawal for at least one year with no rise in liver enzymes beyond twice the upper limit of normal. Of the eight recipients, a few were HCV-positive, while the remaining recipients had been transplanted for non-autoimmune, non-viral indications. Donor-reactive T cell clones were identified using TCRbeta sequencing after a pre-transplant mixed lymphocyte reaction and were then followed in post-transplant blood. As an antigen-independent comparator for the donor-reactive sequences, third party-reactive TCRbeta sequences from pre-transplant MLRs were identified as well. Blood samples were collected pre-transplant, pre-randomization before withdrawal, and post-randomization after either complete withdrawal or failed withdrawal. Subjects received no induction therapy and standard immunosuppression until randomization at 12-24 months post-transplant.

Looking up the germline V gene yields CDR1 SGHRS and CDR2 YFSETQ. From cysteine to phenylalanine, the CDR3 is 16 amino acids long. The entry retains the CDR3 DNA only, 48 bases that are in frame from base 1. V and J are trimmed by 3 bases and 2 bases, and the gene matches miss 7 bases of the junction. Results and caveats for the whole study, not just this receptor: Donor-reactive sequences declined more than third party-reactive ones, suggesting partial antigen-specific deletion unrelated to withdrawal success. In most of the 8 subjects, regardless of tolerance or HCV status, circulating donor-reactive CD4 TCRbeta sequences dropped significantly post-transplant. Since no allograft tissue specimens were available, donor-reactive T cells may have migrated into the graft instead of being deleted. After accounting for repertoire turnover, donor-reactive detection was significantly reduced in 7 of 8 subjects for CD4 and 8 of 8 for CD8. The conclusions were considered preliminary, being limited by small, heterogeneous patient numbers and non-standardized post-transplant time points. In two subjects, low numbers of available donor cells limited the measurable donor-reactive repertoire.

The sample's time point label, in plain terms: pre-transplant. Unstimulated PBMCs, after thawing, were stained for CD3, CD4 and CD8 and then FACS-sorted into CD3+CD4+ and CD3+CD8+ populations. All 8 studied subjects were randomized to immunosuppression withdrawal. The Qiagen DNeasy Blood and Tissue Kit was used for isolation of genomic DNA. This clone was counted between two and nine times. The antigen it binds to is not known. No qualities accompany the bases; no much larger clone lies one base away. Frozen genomic DNA underwent high-throughput TCRbeta CDR3 sequencing by immunoSEQ, including PCR amplification, mapping, bias correction and internal controls. Turning to the authors' computational methods: Productive rearrangements were kept, and unique TCRbeta sequences were defined by CDR3 nucleotide sequence plus V and J gene. A sequence counted as donor-reactive only if the sequence showed at least 5-fold expansion in CFSE-low cells compared with unstimulated pre-transplant cells and had a frequency of at least 0.01%. Minimum frequency thresholds were set for each subject based on the unstimulated sample with the lowest template count, ensuring at least 90% detection power. Jensen-Shannon divergence between the top 1000 TCRbeta sequences after and before transplant was used to measure repertoire turnover. Changes in detection of donor-reactive sequences were assessed with two-sided Fisher's exact tests. TCRdb stores this immuneACCESS table with in-frame sequences only. Part of the clones is absent; in the studies checked, under half of the shortfall reflects unresolved V genes, and no reason is known for the rest. Clone size and V and J calls were adopted from that table, with D and trimming inferred from the DNA. The sample includes fewer than 70,000 clones, with about two thirds observed a single time. The biggest ten clones account for roughly 15% of the sample.

The clonotype originates from a human donor who received a liver transplant. The material was CD4+ T cells from blood, obtained before liver transplant. Here the chain combines TRBV5-1 and TRBJ2-3; the junction holds 9 bases that match TRBD2. The sequenced DNA is TGCGCCAGCAGCTGGAGCGGGGGGCCCTACACAGATACGCAGTATTTT. Its protein product is CASSWSGGPYTDTQYF.